This T cell receptor (beta chain) was captured in a study of CD8 T cells in ankylosing spondylitis. General study points: Ankylosing spondylitis blood appeared to be characterized by a TCR beta motif of roughly eight highly homologous variants.

This clonotype was detected ten times or more. Its antigen remains unknown. The V gene end was trimmed by 7 bases and the J gene end by 0 bases; junction bases not matched to a gene: 11. The CDR3 extends over 16 amino acids. Germline-derived CDR1 and CDR2 are LGHNT and FRNRAP. TCRdb re-called the 5' RACE reads with MiXCR, one entry per CDR3 protein. The sample includes 150,000 to 200,000 distinct CDR3 sequences, approximately 13% seen only once; the top ten take about 10%. The sample was blood, either unsorted or a sorted T cell fraction (not recorded which). The chain employs TRBV12-5 and TRBJ2-5; TRBD2 matches at 7 bases. The source is a female donor with ankylosing spondylitis or in good health (not recorded which). The CDR3 sequence: CASARGASGHQETQYF. CDR3 in DNA: TGTGCTAGTGCCCGAGGGGCTAGCGGCCACCAAGAGACCCAGTACTTC.